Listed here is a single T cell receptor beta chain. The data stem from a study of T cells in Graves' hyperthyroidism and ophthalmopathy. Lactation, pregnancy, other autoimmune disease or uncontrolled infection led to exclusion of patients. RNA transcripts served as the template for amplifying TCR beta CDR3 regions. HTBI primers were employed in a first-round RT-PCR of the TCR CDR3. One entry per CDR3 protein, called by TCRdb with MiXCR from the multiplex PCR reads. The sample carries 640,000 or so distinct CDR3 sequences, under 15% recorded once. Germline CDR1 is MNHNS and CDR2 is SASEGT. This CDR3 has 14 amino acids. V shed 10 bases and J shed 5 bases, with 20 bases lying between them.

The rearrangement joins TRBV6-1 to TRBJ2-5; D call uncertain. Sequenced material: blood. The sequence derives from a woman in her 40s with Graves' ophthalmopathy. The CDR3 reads CAIRPAANGETQYF. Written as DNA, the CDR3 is TGTGCCATCAGGCCGGCAGCTAATGGGGAGACCCAGTACTTC.